This T cell receptor beta chain was recovered during a study of regulatory T cells in long-lasting Graves disease. Looking at the study overall: Positive TSH receptor antibodies alongside over 5 years of antithyroid drugs were what marked Graves' disease as persistent.

To note about this clonotype: The target antigen is unknown.

To make TCR beta libraries, researchers used iRepertoire HTBI primers and Arm-PCR of CDR3 regions. TCRdb redid the calling of the multiplex PCR reads with MiXCR, one entry per CDR3 protein. The table shows around 460,000 distinct CDR3 sequences, with about 22% occurring only once. Study conclusions and caveats: Persistent disease samples used TRBV28, TRBJ1-2 and TRBJ2-5 preferentially.

CDR3 length: 12 residues. The germline CDR1 and CDR2 sequences are SGHTA and FQGNSA. V dropped 4 bases and J dropped 13 bases, with 16 bases sitting between them. Specified time point: persistent/refractory GD, antithyroid drugs over 5 years with positive TRAb. PBMCs provided the RNA from which the TCR library was made. Into tubes containing EDTA, roughly 8.3 milliliters of peripheral blood were drawn. The source is a female donor with Graves disease. Sequencing was performed on peripheral blood mononuclear cells (PBMCs), taken when the disease was refractory, from a patient treated with antithyroid drugs. V and J are TRBV7-2 and TRBJ1-2; D uncertain. For the CDR3, the DNA is TGTGCCAGCAGCTCCTCGGACCGACGGTTCACCTTC. Its protein product is CASSSSDRRFTF. The complete variable domain, with remaining parts taken from reference TRBV7-2 and TRBJ1-2, reads GAGVSQSPSNKVTEKGKDVELRCDPISGHTALYWYRQSLGQGLEFLIYFQGNSAPDKSGLPSDRFSAERTGGSVSTLTIQRTQQEDSAVYLCASSSSDRRFTFGSGTRLTVV.